This T cell receptor beta chain came from a study of vaccination effects on CD4 cells after COVID-19 (dated by TCRdb to between 2022 and 2023). In terms of the full investigation: Post-vaccine samples across the study were collected a median of 72 days after the second dose, with a range of 14 to 241. Altogether, 10 COVID-19 convalescent patients and a few SARS-CoV-2-naive healthy vaccine recipients made up the full study. In the study, cultures from other donors were sequenced using the Oncomine TCR Beta short-read assay on an Illumina iSeq 100. The study compared SARS-CoV-2 spike-specific CD4+ TCR repertoires before and after mRNA vaccination in COVID-19 convalescent patients and infection-naive vaccine recipients.

The ViraFEST assay stimulated PBMC with viral peptide pools and then used TCR sequencing to identify antigen-specific CD4+ T cell clonotypes by expansion. After around ten days of culture, CD4+ T cells were isolated with the EasySep CD4+ T cell isolation kit. Each participant got two doses of an mRNA SARS-CoV-2 vaccine, either BNT162b2 or mRNA-1273. None of the healthy vaccine recipients had a prior SARS-CoV-2 infection, which was confirmed by nucleocapsid antibody tests that came back negative both before and after vaccination. Each well held roughly 2 million PBMC cultured in IMDM containing about 5.5% human AB serum, approximately 10 IU/ml IL-2 and gentamicin, along with approximately 10 ug/ml peptides. Half of the culture medium was replaced with fresh IL-2-containing medium on days 3 and 7. Unless noted otherwise, every peptide stimulation condition was grown in triplicate wells. Using Ficoll-Paque Plus gradient centrifugation, PBMC were separated from whole blood and then either used fresh or cryopreserved at -140C. The overlapping peptide pools covered the spike proteins of SARS-CoV-2 and of the common cold coronaviruses HCoV-NL63, HCoV-OC43 and HCoV-229E. Genomic DNA was extracted from cultured CD4+ T cells with the QIAamp micro DNA kit.

Deletion took 1 base off V and 4 bases off J, with a span of 10 bases between the germline ends. There are 15 amino acids in the CDR3, from cysteine to phenylalanine inclusive. Left in the record is the CDR3 DNA by itself, 45 bases read in frame from the first base. The germline V gene gives CDR1 as SGHTA and CDR2 as FQGTGA. Library prep was done by the immunoSEQ multiplex PCR assay. DNA from the CD4+ T cells that had been cultured and isolated underwent TCR beta CDR3 sequencing. The authors' analysis ran thus. The analysis removed non-productive TCR sequences, trimmed reads to the CDR3 region, and retained only CDR3s that were 7 or more amino acids long. Antigen-specific clonotypes were identified using the MANAFEST web app by comparison of expansion in peptide wells against reference cultures. To be called positive, a clone needed expansion at FDR<0.05 compared with the reference and with all other wells, an odds ratio greater than 5, and a frequency greater than 0.1% in two replicate wells. Clonotypes significantly expanded in SARS-CoV-2 spike wells and in at least one common cold coronavirus spike condition were defined as cross-reactive. Levenshtein distance calculated with the stringdist R package was used to assess CDR3 similarity, and unrooted trees were constructed with ape in R 3.6.1. Held by TCRdb, this immuneACCESS table contains in-frame sequences only and omits some clones. Under half of the omission traces to an unresolved V gene where checked; the cause of the rest is unknown. Clone size and V and J calls were adopted from that table, with D and trimming inferred from the DNA. Recorded for this sample are almost 70,000 clones; about 74% of them occurred a single time. Roughly 1.6% of the sample belongs to the ten largest clones.

Overall results and qualifications from the work: At late post-vaccination timepoints, both infection-induced and vaccine-induced clones showed marked clonal contraction, consistent with waning T cell responses. Limitations of the study were the small number of convalescent patients and the absence of early post-infection timepoints. In healthy vaccine recipients, vaccine-induced clones were almost all SARS-CoV-2 mono-reactive, with only 1 of 255 cross-reactive with common cold coronaviruses.

A note on this clone: Its cognate antigen has yet to be identified. No base qualities exist here, and no much larger clone lies one base off it.

The chain links TRBV7-3 with TRBJ2-2; the D segment could be TRBD2, given 6 matching bases. The sequencing used CD4+ T cells from PBMCs cultured with HCoV-229E spike peptides, collected after COVID-19 vaccination. In light of the paper, this sample's cell subset or site label describes: HCoV-229E spike overlapping peptide pool stimulation. The receptor's source is a human donor who received a COVID-19 vaccine. The base sequence is TGTGCCAGCAGCTTAAGGGGGGAGAGCACCGGGGAGCTGTTTTTT. It translates as CASSLRGESTGELFF.